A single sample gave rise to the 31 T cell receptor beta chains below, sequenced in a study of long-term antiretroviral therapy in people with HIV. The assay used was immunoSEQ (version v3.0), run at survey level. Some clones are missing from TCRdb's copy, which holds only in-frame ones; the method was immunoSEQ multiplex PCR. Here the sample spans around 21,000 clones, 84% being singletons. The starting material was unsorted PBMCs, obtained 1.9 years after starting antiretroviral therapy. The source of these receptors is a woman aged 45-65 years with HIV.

CDR3 sequence reads: CASSMTDVSGNTIYF. CDR3 DNA sequence: TGTGCCAGCAGTATGACCGACGTCTCTGGAAACACCATATATTTT. This chain joins TRBV5-5 and TRBJ1-3; D is uncertain. V was shortened by 5 bases and J by 0 bases, with 12 bases between the two germline ends. Germline V gene data show CDR1 as SGHKS and CDR2 as YYEKEE (reference sequence). CDR3 length: 15 residues.

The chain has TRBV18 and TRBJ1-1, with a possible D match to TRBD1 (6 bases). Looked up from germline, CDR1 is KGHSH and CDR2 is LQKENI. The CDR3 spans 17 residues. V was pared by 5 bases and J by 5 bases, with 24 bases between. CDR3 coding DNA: TGTGCCAGCTCAGCCTACTCTCTCAGGGGACAAGGGACTGAAGCTTTCTTT. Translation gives CASSAYSLRGQGTEAFF.

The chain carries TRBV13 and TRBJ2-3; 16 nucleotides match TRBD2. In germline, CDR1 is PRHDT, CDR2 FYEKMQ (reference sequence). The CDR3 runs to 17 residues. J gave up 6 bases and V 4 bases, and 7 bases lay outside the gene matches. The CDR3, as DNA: TGTGCCAGCAGCTGGGGACTAGCGGGGGGGCCGCGGGATACGCAGTATTTT. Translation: CASSWGLAGGPRDTQYF.

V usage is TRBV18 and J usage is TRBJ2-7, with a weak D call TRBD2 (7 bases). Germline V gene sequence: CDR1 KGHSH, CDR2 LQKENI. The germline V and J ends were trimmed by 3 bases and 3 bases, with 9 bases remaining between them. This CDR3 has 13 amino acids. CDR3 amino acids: CASSPGGGYEQYF. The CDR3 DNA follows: TGTGCCAGCTCACCGGGAGGGGGCTACGAGCAGTACTTC.

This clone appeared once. The CDR3 DNA sequence: TGTGCCAGCAGCTACGACGCCCAGAGCTCCTACAATGAGCAGTTCTTC. This translates into CASSYDAQSSYNEQFF. The genes are TRBV7-3 and TRBJ2-1; D gene ambiguous. Germline CDR1 is SGHTA and CDR2 is FQGTGA. The ends were cut back, 4 bases at V and 0 bases at J, with 13 bases in the middle. The CDR3 has 16 amino acids.

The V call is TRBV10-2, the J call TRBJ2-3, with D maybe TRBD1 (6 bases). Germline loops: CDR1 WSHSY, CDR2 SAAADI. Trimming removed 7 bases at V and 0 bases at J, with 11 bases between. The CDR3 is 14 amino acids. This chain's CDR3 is CASTTGISTDTQYF. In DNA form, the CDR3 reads TGCGCCAGCACTACAGGGATCAGCACAGATACGCAGTATTTT.

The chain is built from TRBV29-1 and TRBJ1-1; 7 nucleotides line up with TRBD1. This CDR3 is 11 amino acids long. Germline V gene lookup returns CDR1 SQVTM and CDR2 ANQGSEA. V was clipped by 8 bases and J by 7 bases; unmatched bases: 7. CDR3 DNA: TGCAGCTACGACAGGGATGGTGAAGCTTTCTTT. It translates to CSYDRDGEAFF.

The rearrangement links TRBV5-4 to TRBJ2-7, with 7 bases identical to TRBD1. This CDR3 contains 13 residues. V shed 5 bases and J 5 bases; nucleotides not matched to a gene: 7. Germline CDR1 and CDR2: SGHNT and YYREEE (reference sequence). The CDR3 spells CASRRDRVHEQYF. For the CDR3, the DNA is TGTGCCAGCAGGCGTGACAGGGTGCACGAGCAGTACTTC.

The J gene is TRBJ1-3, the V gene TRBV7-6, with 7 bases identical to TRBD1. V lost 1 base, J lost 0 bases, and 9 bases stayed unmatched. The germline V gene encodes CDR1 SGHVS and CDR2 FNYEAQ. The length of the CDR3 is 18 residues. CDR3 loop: CASSLVGTGQISGNTIYF. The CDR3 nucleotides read TGTGCCAGCAGCTTAGTCGGTACGGGACAGATCTCTGGAAACACCATATATTTT.

This CDR3 is CASSEAAGSETDTQYF. For the CDR3, the DNA is TGTGCCAGCAGTGAAGCCGCGGGGAGTGAGACAGATACGCAGTATTTT. J is TRBJ2-3 and V is TRBV6-1; a possible D gene is TRBD2 (6 bases). Trimming stripped 0 bases from V and 3 bases from J, with 13 bases between. Germline CDR1 MNHNS, CDR2 SASEGT. CDR3 length: 16 residues.

The CDR3 sequence is CASTGTGASYEQYF. The CDR3 DNA reads TGCGCCAGCACCGGGACAGGGGCCTCCTACGAGCAGTACTTC. The rearrangement links TRBV5-1 to TRBJ2-7; 10 positions match TRBD1. The germline CDR1 and CDR2 sequences are SGHRS and YFSETQ. V shed 6 bases and J 0 bases; nucleotides not matched to a gene: 3. CDR3 length: 14 residues.

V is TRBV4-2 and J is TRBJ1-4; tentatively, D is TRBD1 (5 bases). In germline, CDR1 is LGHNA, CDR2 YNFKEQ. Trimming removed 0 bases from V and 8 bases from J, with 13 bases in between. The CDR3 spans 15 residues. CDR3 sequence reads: CASSQDLGGEEKLFF. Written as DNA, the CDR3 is TGTGCCAGCAGCCAAGATCTGGGAGGGGAGGAAAAACTGTTTTTT.

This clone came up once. The CDR3 region is CASRPGSGQETQYF. In DNA, the CDR3 is TGTGCCAGCAGACCCGGGAGTGGTCAAGAGACCCAGTACTTC. The gene calls are TRBV5-4 and TRBJ2-5, with TRBD2 as a possible D gene (6 bases). Germline CDR1 SGHNT, CDR2 YYREEE (reference sequence). V lost 5 bases and J lost 2, with 13 bases in between. This CDR3 region has 14 residues.

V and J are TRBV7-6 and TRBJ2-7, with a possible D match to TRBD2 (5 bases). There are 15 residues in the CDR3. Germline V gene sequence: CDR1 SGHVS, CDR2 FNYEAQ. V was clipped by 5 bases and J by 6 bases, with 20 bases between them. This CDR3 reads CASSPSSSGTSEQYF. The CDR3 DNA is TGTGCCAGCAGCCCAAGCTCGAGCGGAACCAGCGAGCAGTACTTC. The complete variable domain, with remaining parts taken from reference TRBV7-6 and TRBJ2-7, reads GAGVSQSPRYKVTKRGQDVALRCDPISGHVSLYWYRQALGQGPEFLTYFNYEAQQDKSGLPNDRFSAERPEGSISTLTIQRTEQRDSAMYRCASSPSSSGTSEQYFGPGTRLTVT.

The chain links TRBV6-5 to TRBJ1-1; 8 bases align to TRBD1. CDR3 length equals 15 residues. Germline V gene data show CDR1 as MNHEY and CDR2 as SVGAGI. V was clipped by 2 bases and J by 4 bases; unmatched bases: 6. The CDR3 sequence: CASSYGMGTGTEAFF. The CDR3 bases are TGTGCCAGCAGTTACGGTATGGGGACAGGCACTGAAGCTTTCTTT.

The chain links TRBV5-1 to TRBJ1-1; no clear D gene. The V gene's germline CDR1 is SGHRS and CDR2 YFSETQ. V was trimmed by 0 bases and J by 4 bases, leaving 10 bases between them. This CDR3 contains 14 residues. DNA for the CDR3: TGCGCCAGCAGCTTGGGGGTGGGGAGCACTGAAGCTTTCTTT. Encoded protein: CASSLGVGSTEAFF.

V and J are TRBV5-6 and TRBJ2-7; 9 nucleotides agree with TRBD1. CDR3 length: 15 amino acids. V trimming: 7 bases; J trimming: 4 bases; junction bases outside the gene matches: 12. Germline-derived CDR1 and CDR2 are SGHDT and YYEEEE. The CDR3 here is CASEQTGGYGYEQYF. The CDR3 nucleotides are TGTGCCAGCGAACAAACAGGGGGCTATGGGTACGAGCAGTACTTC.

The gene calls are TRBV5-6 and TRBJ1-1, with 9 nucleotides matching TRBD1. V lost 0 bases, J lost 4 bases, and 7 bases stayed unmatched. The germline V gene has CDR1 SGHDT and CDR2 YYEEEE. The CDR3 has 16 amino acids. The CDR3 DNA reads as TGTGCCAGCAGCTTGGAGGGACAGGGTTTAGGCACTGAAGCTTTCTTT. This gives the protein CASSLEGQGLGTEAFF.

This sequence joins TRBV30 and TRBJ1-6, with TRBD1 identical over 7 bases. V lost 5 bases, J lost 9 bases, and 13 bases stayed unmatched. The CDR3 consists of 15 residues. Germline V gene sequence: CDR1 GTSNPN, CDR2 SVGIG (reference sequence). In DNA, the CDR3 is TGTGCCTGGGGTCTGGGACAGTCTGGTGGTTCACCCCTCCACTTT. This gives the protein CAWGLGQSGGSPLHF.

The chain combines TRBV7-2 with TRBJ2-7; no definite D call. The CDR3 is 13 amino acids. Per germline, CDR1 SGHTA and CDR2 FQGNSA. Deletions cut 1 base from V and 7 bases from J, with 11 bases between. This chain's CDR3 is CASSLEVAREQYF. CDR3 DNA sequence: TGTGCCAGCAGCTTAGAGGTGGCGAGGGAGCAGTACTTC. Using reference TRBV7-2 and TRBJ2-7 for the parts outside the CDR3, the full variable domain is GAGVSQSPSNKVTEKGKDVELRCDPISGHTALYWYRQSLGQGLEFLIYFQGNSAPDKSGLPSDRFSAERTGGSVSTLTIQRTQQEDSAVYLCASSLEVAREQYFGPGTRLTVT.

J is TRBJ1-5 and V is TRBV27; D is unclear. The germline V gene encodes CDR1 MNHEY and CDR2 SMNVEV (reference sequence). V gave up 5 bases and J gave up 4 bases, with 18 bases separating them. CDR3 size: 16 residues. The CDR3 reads CASSPFMGLENQPQHF. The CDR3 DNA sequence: TGTGCCAGCAGTCCGTTTATGGGCCTCGAGAATCAGCCCCAGCATTTT.

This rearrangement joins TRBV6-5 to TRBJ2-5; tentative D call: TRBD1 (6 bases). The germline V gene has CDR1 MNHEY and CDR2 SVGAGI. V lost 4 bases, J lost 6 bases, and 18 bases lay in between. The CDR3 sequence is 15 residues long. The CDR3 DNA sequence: TGTGCCAGCAGTTCGGACTCCGGGACACGGAAGACCCAGTACTTC. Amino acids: CASSSDSGTRKTQYF.

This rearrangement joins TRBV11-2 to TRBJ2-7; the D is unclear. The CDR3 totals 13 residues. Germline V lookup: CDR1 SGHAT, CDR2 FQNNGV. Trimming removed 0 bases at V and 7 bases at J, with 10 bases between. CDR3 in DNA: TGTGCCAGCAGCTTAGATCCCGGCAGGGAGCAGTACTTC. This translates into CASSLDPGREQYF.

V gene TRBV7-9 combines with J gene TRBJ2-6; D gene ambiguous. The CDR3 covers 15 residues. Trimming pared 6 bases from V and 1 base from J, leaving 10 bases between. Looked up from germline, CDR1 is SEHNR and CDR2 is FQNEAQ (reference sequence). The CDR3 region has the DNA TGTGCCAGCAGTAGACTTCTTTCTGGGGCCAACGTCCTGACTTTC. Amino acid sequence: CASSRLLSGANVLTF.

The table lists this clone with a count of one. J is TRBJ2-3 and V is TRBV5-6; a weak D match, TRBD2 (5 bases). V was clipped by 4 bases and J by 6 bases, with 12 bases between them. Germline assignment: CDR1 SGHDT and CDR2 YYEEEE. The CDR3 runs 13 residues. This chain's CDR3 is CASSQDSFDTQYF. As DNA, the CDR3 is TGTGCCAGCAGCCAGGACTCCTTCGATACGCAGTATTTT. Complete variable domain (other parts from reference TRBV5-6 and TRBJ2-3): DAGVTQSPTHLIKTRGQQVTLRCSPKSGHDTVSWYQQALGQGPQFIFQYYEEEERQRGNFPDRFSGHQFPNYSSELNVNALLLGDSALYLCASSQDSFDTQYFGPGTRLTVL.

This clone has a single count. In nucleotides, the CDR3 is TGTGCCAGCAGCAAAGGGGGTGGGCGGGGGAGTGTTACCGGGGAGCTGTTTTTT. It yields the protein CASSKGGGRGSVTGELFF. The chain joins TRBV21-1 to TRBJ2-2; TRBD2, the table's D call, lacks a check against the DNA. TRBV21-1 is termed a pseudogene. The CDR3 covers 18 residues.

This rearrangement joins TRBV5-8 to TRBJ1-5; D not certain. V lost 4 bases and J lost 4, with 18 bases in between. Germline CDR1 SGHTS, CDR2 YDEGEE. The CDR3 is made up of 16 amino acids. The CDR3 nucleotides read TGTGCCAGCAGCCCGAGGGTACTGGGTAAAAATCAGCCCCAGCATTTT. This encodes CASSPRVLGKNQPQHF.

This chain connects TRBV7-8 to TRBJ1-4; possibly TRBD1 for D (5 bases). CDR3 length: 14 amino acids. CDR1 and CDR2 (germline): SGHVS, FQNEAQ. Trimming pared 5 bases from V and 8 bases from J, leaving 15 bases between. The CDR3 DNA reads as TGTGCCAGCAGCACGGGACTGAATCTGGAAAAACTGTTTTTT. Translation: CASSTGLNLEKLFF.

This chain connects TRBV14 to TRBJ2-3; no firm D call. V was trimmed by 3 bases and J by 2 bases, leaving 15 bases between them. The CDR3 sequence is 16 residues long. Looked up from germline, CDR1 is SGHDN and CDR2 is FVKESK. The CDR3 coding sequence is TGTGCCAGCAGCCACGAGGTCAAAGGATACACAGATACGCAGTATTTT. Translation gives CASSHEVKGYTDTQYF.

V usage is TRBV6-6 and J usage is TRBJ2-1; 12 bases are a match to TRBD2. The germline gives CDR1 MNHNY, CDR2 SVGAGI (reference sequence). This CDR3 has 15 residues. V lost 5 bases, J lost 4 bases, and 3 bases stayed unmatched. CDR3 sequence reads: CASSRTSGAYNEQFF. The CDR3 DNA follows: TGTGCCAGCAGTCGGACTAGCGGGGCGTACAATGAGCAGTTCTTC.

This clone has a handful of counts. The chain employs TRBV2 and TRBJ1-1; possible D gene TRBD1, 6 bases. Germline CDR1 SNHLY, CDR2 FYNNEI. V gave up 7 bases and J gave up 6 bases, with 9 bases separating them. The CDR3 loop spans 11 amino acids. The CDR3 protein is CASNRAPEAFF. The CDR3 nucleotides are TGTGCCAGCAACAGGGCCCCTGAAGCTTTCTTT.